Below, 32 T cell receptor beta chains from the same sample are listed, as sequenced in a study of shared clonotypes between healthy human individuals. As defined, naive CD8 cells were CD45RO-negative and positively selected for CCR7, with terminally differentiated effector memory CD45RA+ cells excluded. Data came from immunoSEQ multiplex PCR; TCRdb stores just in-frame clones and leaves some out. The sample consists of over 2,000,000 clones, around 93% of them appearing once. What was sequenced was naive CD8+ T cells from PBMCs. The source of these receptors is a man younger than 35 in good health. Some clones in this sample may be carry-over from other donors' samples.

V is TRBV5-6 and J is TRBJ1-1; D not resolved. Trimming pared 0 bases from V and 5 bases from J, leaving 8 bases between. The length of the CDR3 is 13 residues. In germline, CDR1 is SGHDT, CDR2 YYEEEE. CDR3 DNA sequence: TGTGCCAGCAGCTTGGGTGAGTGGACTGAAGCTTTCTTT. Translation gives CASSLGEWTEAFF.

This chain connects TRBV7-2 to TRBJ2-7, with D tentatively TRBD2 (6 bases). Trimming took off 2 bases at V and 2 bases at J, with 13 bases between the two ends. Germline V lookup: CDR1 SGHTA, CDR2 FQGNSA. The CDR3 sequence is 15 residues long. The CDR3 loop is CASSLRRGETYEQYF. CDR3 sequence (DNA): TGTGCCAGCAGCTTACGTCGCGGGGAAACCTACGAGCAGTACTTC.

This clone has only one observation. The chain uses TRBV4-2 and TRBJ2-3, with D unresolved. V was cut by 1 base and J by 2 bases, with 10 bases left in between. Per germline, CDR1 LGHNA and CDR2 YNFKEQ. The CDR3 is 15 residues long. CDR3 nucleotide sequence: TGTGCCAGCAGCCAAGTCACCAGAGACACAGATACGCAGTATTTT. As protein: CASSQVTRDTDTQYF.

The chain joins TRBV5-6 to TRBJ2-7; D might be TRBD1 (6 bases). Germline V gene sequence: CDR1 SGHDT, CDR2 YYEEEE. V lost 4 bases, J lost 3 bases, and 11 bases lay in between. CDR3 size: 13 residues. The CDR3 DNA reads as TGTGCCAGCAGCACCCGGGACAACTACGAGCAGTACTTC. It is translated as CASSTRDNYEQYF.

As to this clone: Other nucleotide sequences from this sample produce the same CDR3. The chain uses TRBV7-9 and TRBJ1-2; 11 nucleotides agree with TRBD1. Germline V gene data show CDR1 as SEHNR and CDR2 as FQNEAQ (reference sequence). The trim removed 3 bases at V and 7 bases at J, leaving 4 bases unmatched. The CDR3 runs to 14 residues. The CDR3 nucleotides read TGTGCCAGCAGCTTGGGGACAGGGGGTTCTGGCTACACCTTC. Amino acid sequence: CASSLGTGGSGYTF.

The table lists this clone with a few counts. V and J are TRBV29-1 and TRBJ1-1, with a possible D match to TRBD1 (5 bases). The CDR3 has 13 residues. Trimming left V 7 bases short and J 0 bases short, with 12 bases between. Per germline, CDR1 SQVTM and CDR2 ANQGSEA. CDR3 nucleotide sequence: TGCAGCGCCCGGGACCACTTGAACACTGAAGCTTTCTTT. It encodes CSARDHLNTEAFF.

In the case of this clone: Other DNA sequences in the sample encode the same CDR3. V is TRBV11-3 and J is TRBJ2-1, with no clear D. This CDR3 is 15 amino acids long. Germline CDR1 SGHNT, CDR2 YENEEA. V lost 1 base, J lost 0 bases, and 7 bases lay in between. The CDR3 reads CASSLGLSSYNEQFF. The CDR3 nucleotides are TGTGCCAGCAGCTTAGGGTTGAGCTCCTACAATGAGCAGTTCTTC.

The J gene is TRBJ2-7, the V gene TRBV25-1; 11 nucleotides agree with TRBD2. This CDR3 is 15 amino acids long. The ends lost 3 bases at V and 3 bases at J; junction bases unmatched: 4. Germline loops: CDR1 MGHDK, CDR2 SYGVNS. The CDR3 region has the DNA TGTGCCAGCAGTGAGCGACTAGCGGGGCACTACGAGCAGTACTTC. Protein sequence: CASSERLAGHYEQYF.

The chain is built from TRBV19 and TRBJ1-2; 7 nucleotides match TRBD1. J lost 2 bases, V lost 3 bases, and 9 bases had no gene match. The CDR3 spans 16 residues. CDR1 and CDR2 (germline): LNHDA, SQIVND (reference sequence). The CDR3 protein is CASSITGIQGNYGYTF. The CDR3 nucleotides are TGTGCCAGTAGTATTACCGGGATACAGGGGAACTATGGCTACACCTTC.

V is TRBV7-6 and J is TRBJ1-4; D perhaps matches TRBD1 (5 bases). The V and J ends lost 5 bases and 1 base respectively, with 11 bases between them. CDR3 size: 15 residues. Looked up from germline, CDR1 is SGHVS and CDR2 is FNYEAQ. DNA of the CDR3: TGTGCCAGCAGCGATGGGGCCGTAACTAATGAAAAACTGTTTTTT. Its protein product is CASSDGAVTNEKLFF.

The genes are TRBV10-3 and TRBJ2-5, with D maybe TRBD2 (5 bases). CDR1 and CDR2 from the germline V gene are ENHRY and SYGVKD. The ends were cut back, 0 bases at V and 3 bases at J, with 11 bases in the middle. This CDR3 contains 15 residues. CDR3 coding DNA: TGTGCCATCAGTGAGTCCTACGGGGTCGAAGAGACCCAGTACTTC. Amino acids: CAISESYGVEETQYF.

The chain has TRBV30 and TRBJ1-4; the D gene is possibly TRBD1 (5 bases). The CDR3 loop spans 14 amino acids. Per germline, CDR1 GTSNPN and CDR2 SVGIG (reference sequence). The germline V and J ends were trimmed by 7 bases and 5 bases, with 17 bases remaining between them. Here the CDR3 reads CASWGGTVNEKLFF. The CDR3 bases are TGTGCCTCCTGGGGGGGGACCGTAAATGAAAAACTGTTTTTT.

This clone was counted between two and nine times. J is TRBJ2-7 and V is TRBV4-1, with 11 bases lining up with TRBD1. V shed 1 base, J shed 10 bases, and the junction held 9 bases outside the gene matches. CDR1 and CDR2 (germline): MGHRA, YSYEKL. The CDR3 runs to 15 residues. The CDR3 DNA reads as TGCGCCAGCAGCCAAGTACGGACAGGGGGCGCAGGCCAGTACTTC. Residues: CASSQVRTGGAGQYF.

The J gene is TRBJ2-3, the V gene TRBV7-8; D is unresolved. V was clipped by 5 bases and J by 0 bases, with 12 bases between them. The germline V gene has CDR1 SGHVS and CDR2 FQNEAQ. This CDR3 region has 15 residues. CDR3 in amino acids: CASSPTQSSTDTQYF. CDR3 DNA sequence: TGTGCCAGCAGCCCTACCCAGTCTAGCACAGATACGCAGTATTTT. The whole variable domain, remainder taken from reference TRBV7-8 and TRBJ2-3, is GAGVSQSPRYKVAKRGQDVALRCDPISGHVSLFWYQQALGQGPEFLTYFQNEAQLDKSGLPSDRFFAERPEGSVSTLKIQRTQQEDSAVYLCASSPTQSSTDTQYFGPGTRLTVL.

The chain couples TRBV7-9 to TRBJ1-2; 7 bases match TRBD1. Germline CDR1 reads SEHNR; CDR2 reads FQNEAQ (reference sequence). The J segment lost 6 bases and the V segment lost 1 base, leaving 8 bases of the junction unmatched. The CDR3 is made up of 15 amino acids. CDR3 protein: CASSLGQGQLDGYTF. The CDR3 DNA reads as TGTGCCAGCAGCTTAGGCCAGGGACAGTTGGATGGCTACACCTTC.

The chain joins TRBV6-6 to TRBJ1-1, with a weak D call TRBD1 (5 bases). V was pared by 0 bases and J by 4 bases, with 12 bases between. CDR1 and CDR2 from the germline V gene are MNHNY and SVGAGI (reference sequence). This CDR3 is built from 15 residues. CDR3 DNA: TGTGCCAGCAGTTACTCTCGACCGGGGGGCACTGAAGCTTTCTTT. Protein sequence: CASSYSRPGGTEAFF.

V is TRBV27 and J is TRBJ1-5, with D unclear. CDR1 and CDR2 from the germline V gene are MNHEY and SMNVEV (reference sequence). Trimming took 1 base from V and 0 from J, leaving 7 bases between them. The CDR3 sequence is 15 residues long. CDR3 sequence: CASSLWASSNQPQHF. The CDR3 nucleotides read TGTGCCAGCAGTTTATGGGCTTCTAGCAATCAGCCCCAGCATTTT.

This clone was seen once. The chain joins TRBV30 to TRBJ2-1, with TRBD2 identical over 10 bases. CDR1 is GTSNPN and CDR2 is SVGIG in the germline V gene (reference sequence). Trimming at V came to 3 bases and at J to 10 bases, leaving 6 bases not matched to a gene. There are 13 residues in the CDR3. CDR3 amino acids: CAWRGLAGVEQFF. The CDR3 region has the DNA TGTGCCTGGAGAGGCCTAGCGGGAGTGGAGCAGTTCTTC. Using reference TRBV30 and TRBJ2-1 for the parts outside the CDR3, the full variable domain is SQTIHQWPATLVQPVGSPLSLECTVEGTSNPNLYWYRQAAGRGLQLLFYSVGIGQISSEVPQNLSASRPQDRQFILSSKKLLLSDSGFYLCAWRGLAGVEQFFGPGTRLTVL.

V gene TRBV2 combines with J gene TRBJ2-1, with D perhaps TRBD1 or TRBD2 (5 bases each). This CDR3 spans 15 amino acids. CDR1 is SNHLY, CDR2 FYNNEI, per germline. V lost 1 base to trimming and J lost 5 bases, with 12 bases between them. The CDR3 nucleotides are TGTGCCAGCAGTGAAGTCGGGACGGGAAACAATGAGCAGTTCTTC. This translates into CASSEVGTGNNEQFF.

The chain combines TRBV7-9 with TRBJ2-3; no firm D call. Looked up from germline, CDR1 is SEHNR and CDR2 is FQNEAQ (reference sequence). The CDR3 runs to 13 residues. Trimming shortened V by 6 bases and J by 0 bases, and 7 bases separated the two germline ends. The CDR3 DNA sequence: TGTGCCAGCAGGTCCCCTAGCACAGATACGCAGTATTTT. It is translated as CASRSPSTDTQYF.

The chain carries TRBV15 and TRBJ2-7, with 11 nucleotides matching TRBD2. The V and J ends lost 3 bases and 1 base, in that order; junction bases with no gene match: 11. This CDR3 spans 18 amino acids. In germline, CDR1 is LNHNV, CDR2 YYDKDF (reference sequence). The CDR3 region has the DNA TGTGCCACCAGCAGTGAAGAGGGGCTAGCGGGAGGTTCCTACGAGCAGTACTTC. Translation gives CATSSEEGLAGGSYEQYF.

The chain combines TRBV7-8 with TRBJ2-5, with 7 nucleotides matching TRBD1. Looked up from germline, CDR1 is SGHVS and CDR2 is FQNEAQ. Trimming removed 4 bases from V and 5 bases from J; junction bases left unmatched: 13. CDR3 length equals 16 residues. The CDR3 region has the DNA TGTGCCAGCAGCTCCTGGGTCGCAGGGGGAGAGGAGACCCAGTACTTC. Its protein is CASSSWVAGGEETQYF.

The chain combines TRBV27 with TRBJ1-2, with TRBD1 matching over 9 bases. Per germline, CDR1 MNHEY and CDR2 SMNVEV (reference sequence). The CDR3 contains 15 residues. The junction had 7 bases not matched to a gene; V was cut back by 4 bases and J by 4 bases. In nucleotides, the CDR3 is TGTGCCAGCAGTTCCTTGACAGGGGGAGTCTATGGCTACACCTTC. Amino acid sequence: CASSSLTGGVYGYTF.

CDR3 DNA: TGTGCCAGCAGCTCCGCCGGGACATCAACCCATGAGCAGTTCTTC. Protein product: CASSSAGTSTHEQFF. The chain combines TRBV7-6 with TRBJ2-1; the D gene is possibly TRBD1 (6 bases). V lost 4 bases and J lost 8, with 18 bases in between. The CDR3 spans 15 residues. Germline assignment: CDR1 SGHVS and CDR2 FNYEAQ.

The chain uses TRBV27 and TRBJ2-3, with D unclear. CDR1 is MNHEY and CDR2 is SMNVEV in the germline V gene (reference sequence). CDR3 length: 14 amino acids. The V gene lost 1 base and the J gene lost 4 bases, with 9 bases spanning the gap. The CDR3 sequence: CASSLYGLADTQYF. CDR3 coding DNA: TGTGCCAGCAGTTTATATGGGCTAGCAGATACGCAGTATTTT.

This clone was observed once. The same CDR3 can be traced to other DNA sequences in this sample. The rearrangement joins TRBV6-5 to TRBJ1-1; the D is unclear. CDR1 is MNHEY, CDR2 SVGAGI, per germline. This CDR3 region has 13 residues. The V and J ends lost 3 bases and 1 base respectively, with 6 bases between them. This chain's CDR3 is CASSYLGNTEAFF. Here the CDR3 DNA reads TGTGCCAGCAGTTATCTGGGGAACACTGAAGCTTTCTTT.

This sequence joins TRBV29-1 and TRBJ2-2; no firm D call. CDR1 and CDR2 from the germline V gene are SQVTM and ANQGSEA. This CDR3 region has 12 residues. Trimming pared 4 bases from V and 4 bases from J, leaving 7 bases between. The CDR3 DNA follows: TGCAGCGTTGTCGGGTTCACCGGGGAGCTGTTTTTT. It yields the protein CSVVGFTGELFF.

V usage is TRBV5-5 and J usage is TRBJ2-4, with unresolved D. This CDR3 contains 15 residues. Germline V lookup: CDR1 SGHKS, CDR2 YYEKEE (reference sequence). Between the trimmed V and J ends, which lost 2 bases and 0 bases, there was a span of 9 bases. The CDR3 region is CASSFSHVAKNIQYF. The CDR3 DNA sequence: TGTGCCAGCAGCTTCTCACATGTAGCCAAAAACATTCAGTACTTC. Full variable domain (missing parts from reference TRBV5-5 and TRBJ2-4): DAGVTQSPTHLIKTRGQQVTLRCSPISGHKSVSWYQQVLGQGPQFIFQYYEKEERGRGNFPDRFSARQFPNYSSELNVNALLLGDSALYLCASSFSHVAKNIQYFGAGTRLSVL.

CDR3 protein: CAISEEGLEDTQYF. The CDR3 DNA reads as TGTGCCATCAGTGAGGAGGGGTTGGAAGATACGCAGTATTTT. The J gene is TRBJ2-3, the V gene TRBV10-3; D could derive from TRBD1 or TRBD2 (5 bases each). Per germline, CDR1 ENHRY and CDR2 SYGVKD. V was trimmed by 2 bases and J by 5 bases, leaving 11 bases between them. This CDR3 has 14 residues.

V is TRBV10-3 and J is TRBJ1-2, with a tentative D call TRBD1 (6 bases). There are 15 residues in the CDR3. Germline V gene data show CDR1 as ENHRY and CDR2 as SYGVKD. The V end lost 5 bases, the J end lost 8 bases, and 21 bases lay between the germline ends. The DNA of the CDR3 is TGTGCCATCAGTCTACAGGGTTTAGACCCCAACGGCTACACCTTC. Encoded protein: CAISLQGLDPNGYTF.

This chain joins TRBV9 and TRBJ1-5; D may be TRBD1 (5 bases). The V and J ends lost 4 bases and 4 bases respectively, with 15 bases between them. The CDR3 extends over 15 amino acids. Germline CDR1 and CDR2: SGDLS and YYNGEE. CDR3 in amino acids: CASSHGGGLNQPQHF. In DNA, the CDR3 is TGTGCCAGCAGCCACGGCGGGGGTCTTAATCAGCCCCAGCATTTT.

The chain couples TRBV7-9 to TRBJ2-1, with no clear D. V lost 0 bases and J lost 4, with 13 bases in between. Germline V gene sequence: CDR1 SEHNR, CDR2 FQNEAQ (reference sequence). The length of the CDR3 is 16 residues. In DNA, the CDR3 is TGTGCCAGCAGCTTAGCTCTCCCCGGCGAATACAATGAGCAGTTCTTC. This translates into CASSLALPGEYNEQFF. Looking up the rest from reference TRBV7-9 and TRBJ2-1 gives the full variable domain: DTGVSQNPRHKITKRGQNVTFRCDPISEHNRLYWYRQTLGQGPEFLTYFQNEAQLEKSRLLSDRFSAERPKGSFSTLEIQRTEQGDSAMYLCASSLALPGEYNEQFFGPGTRLTVL.